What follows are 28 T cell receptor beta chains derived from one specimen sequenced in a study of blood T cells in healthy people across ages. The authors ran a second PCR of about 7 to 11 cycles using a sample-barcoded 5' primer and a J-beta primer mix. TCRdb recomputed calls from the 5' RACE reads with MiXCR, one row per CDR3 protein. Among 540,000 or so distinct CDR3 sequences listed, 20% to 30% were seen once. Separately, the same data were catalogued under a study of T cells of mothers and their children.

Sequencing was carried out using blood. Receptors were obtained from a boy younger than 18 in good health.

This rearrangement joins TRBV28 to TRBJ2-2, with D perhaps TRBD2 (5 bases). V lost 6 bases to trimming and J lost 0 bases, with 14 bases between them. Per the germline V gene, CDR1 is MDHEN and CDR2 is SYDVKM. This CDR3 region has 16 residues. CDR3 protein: CASRLWAGPNTGELFF. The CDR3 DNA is TGTGCCAGCAGGCTGTGGGCGGGCCCGAACACCGGGGAGCTGTTTTTT.

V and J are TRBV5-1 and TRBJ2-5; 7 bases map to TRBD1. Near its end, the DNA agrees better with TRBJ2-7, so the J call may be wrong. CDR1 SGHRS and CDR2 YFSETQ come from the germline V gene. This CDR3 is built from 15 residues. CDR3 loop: CASSLVLDREYEQYF. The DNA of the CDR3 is TGCGCCAGCAGCTTGGTGCTTGACAGGGAGTACGAGCAGTACTTC.

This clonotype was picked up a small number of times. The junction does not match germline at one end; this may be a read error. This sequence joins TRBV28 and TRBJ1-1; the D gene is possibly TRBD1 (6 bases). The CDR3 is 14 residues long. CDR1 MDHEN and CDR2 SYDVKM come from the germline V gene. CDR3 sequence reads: CASSPGTQNTGAFF. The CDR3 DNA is TGTGCCAGCAGTCCCGGGACACAGAACACTGGAGCTTTCTTT.

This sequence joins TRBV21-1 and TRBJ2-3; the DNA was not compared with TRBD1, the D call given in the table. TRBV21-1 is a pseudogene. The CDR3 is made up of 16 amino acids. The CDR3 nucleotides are TGTGCCAGCAGCAGTCGGCCAGGGGGTCGATGTGATACGCAGTATTTT. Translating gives CASSSRPGGRCDTQYF.

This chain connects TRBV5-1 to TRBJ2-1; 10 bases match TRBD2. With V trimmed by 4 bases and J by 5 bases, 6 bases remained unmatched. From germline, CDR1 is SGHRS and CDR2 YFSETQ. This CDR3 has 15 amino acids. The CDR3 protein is CASSRERGGNNEQFF. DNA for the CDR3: TGCGCCAGCAGCAGAGAGCGGGGGGGCAACAATGAGCAGTTCTTC.

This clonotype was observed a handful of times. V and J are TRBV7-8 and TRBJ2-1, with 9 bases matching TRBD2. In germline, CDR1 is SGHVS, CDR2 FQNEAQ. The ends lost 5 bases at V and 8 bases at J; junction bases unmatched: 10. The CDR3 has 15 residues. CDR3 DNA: TGTGCCAGCAGCCCCCACTTTGGCGGGGGGGATGAGCAGTTCTTC. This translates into CASSPHFGGGDEQFF.

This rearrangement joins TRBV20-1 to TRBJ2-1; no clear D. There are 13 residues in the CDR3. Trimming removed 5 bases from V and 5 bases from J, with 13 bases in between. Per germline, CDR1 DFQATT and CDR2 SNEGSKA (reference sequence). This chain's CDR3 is CSAYPPTDNEQFF. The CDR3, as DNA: TGCAGTGCTTATCCCCCGACGGACAATGAGCAGTTCTTC.

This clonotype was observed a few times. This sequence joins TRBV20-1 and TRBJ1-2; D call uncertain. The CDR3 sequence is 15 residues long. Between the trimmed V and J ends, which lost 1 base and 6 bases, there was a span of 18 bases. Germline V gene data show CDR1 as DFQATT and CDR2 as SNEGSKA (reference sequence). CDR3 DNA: TGCAGTGCTAGAGGAATGGGAAGAGAACTTAATGGCTACACCTTC. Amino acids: CSARGMGRELNGYTF.

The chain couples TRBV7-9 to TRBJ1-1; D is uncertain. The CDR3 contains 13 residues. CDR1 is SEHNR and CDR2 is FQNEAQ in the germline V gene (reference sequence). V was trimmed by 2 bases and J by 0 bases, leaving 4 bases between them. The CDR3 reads CASSLMVNTEAFF. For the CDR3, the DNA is TGTGCCAGCAGCTTAATGGTGAACACTGAAGCTTTCTTT. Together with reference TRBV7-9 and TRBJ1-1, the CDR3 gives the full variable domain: DTGVSQNPRHKITKRGQNVTFRCDPISEHNRLYWYRQTLGQGPEFLTYFQNEAQLEKSRLLSDRFSAERPKGSFSTLEIQRTEQGDSAMYLCASSLMVNTEAFFGQGTRLTVV.

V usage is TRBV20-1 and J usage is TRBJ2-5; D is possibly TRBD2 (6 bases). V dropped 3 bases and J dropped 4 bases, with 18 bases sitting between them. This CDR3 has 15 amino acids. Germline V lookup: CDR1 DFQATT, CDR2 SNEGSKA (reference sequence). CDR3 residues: CSARDPGSERETQYF. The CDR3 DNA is TGCAGTGCTAGGGATCCCGGGAGCGAACGAGAGACCCAGTACTTC.

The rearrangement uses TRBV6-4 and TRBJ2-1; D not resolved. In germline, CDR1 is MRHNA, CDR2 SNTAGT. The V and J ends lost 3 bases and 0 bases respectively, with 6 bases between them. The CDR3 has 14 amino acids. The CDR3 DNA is TGTGCCAGCAGTGAAAGAGGCTCCTACAATGAGCAGTTCTTC. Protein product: CASSERGSYNEQFF.

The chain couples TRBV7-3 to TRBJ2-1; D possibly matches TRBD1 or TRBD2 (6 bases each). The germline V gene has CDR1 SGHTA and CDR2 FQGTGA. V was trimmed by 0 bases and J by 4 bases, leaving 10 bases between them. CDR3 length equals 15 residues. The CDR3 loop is CASSLTAGHYNEQFF. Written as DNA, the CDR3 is TGTGCCAGCAGCTTAACGGCGGGACATTACAATGAGCAGTTCTTC.

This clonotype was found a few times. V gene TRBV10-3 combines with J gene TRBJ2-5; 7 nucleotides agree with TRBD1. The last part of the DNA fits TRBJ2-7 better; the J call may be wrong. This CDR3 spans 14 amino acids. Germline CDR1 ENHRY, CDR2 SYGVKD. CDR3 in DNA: TGTGCCATCAGTGCCCGGGACAGCGCCTACGAGCAGTACTTC. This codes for CAISARDSAYEQYF.

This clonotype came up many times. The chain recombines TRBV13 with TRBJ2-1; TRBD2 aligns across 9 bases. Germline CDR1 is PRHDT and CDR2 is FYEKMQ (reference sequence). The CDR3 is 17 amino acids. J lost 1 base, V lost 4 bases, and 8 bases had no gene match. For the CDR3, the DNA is TGTGCCAGCAGCTCAAGACTAGCGGTACATTCCTACAATGAGCAGTTCTTC. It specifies CASSSRLAVHSYNEQFF.

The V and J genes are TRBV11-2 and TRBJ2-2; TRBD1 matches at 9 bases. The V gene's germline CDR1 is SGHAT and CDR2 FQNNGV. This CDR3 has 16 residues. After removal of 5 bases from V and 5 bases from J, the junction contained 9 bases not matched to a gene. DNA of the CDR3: TGTGCCAGCAGCGCGTACAGGGGGCCGAGGACCGGGGAGCTGTTTTTT. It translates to CASSAYRGPRTGELFF.

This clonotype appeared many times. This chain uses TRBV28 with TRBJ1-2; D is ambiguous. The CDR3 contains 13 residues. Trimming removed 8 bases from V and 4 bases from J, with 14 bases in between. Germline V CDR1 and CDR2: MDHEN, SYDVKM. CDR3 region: CASEKGIGYGYTF. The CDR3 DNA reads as TGTGCCAGCGAGAAGGGAATCGGCTATGGCTACACCTTC.

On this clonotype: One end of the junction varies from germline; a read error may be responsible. CDR3 DNA: TGTGCCAGCAGTTCCGGGACAATCAGGGATACGCACTATTTT. Translated: CASSSGTIRDTHYF. V and J are TRBV6-2 or TRBV6-3 and TRBJ2-3; tentative D call: TRBD1 (6 bases). Germline CDR1 is MNHEY and CDR2 is SVGEGT. CDR3 length: 14 amino acids.

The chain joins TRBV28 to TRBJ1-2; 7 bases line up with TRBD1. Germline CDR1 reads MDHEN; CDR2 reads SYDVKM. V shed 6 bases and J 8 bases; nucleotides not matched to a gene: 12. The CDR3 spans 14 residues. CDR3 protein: CASRPTGLSFGYTF. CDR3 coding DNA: TGTGCCAGCAGACCGACAGGGCTTTCTTTCGGCTACACCTTC.

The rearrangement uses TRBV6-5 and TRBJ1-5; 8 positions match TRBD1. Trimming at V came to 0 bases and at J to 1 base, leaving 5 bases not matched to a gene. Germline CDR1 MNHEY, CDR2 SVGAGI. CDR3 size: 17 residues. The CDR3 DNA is TGTGCCAGCAGTTACTCAGGGCAGGGGGCAAGCAATCAGCCCCAGCATTTT. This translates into CASSYSGQGASNQPQHF.

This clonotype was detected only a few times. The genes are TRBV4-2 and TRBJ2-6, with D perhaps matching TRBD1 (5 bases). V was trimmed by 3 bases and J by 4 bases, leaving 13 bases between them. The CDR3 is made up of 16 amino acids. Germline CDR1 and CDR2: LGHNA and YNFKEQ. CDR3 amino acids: CASSQESGFGANVLTF. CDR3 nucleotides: TGTGCCAGCAGCCAGGAATCAGGGTTCGGGGCCAACGTCCTGACTTTC.

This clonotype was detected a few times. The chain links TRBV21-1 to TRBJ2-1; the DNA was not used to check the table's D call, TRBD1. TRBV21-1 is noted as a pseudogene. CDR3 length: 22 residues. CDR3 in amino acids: CASSRDRGPRNQTPSSYNEQFF. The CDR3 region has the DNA TGTGCCAGCTCCCGGGACAGGGGTCCGAGAAATCAAACTCCCAGCTCCTACAATGAACAGTTCTTC.

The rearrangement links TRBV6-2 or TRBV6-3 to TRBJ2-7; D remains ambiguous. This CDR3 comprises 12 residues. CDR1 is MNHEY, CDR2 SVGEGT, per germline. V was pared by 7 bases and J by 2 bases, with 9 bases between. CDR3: CASKGPTYEQYF. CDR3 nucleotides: TGTGCCAGCAAAGGGCCGACCTACGAGCAGTACTTC.

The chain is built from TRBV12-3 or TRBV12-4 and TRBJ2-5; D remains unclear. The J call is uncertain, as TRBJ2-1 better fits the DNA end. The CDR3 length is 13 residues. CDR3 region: CASSFDLENEQFF. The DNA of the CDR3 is TGTGCCAGCAGTTTCGACCTGGAGAATGAGCAGTTCTTC.

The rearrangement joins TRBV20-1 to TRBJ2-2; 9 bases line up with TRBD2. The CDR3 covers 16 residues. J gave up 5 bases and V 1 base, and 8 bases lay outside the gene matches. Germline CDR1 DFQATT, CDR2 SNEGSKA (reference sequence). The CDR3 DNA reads TGCAGTGCTAGAGCCCCCCTTGCGGGGGGGACCGGGGAGCTGTTTTTT. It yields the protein CSARAPLAGGTGELFF.

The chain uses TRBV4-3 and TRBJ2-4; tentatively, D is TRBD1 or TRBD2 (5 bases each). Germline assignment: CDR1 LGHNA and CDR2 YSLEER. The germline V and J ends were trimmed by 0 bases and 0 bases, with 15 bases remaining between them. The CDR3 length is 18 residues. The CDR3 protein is CASSQDRGRATAKNIQYF. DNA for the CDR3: TGCGCCAGCAGCCAAGATCGGGGCAGAGCAACAGCCAAAAACATTCAGTACTTC.

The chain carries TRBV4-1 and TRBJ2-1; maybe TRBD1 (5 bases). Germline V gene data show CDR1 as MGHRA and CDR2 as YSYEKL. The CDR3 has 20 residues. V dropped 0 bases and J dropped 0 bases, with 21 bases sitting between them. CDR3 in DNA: TGCGCCAGCAGCCAAGATTGGCAGGGAACTCTCCAAAGCTCCTACAATGAGCAGTTCTTC. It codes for CASSQDWQGTLQSSYNEQFF.

In DNA form, the CDR3 reads TGTGCCAGCTCCAGGGGGCCTGGAAACACCATATATTTT. Translating gives CASSRGPGNTIYF. The chain employs TRBV5-5 and TRBJ1-3; TRBD1 agrees at 8 bases. The CDR3 extends over 13 amino acids. Germline assignment: CDR1 SGHKS and CDR2 YYEKEE (reference sequence). The J segment lost 2 bases and the V segment lost 7 bases, leaving 2 bases of the junction unmatched.

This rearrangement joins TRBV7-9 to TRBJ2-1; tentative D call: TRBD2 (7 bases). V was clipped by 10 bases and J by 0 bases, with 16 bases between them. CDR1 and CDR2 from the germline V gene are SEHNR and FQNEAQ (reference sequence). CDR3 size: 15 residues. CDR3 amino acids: CAITGRESSYNEQFF. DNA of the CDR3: TGTGCCATCACAGGGCGGGAGAGCTCCTACAATGAGCAGTTCTTC.